The clone carrying this T cell receptor (beta chain) has a count of ten or more. This sample was included in a study of T-cell reconstitution after alpha-beta-depleted transplantation in children. The CDR3 has 19 residues. The ends were cut back, 0 bases at V and 0 bases at J, with 21 bases in the middle. In germline, CDR1 is SQVTM, CDR2 ANQGSEA. Unique molecular identifiers featured in how the TCRbeta library was prepared. TCRdb re-derived calls from the PCR reads in MiXCR, one entry per CDR3 protein. This table holds around 370,000 distinct CDR3 sequences, around 10% found once. V usage is TRBV29-1 and J usage is TRBJ2-1; possibly TRBD1 or TRBD2 for D (5 bases each). This TCR was recovered from a human donor who donated a stem cell graft to a child with acute lymphoblastic leukemia. The sample was PBMCs from the stem cell graft donor, taken from the stem cell graft. CDR3 amino acids: CSVEDPKPGAISSYNEQFF. In DNA, the CDR3 is TGCAGCGTTGAAGATCCCAAGCCCGGGGCGATTAGCTCCTACAATGAGCAGTTCTTC.